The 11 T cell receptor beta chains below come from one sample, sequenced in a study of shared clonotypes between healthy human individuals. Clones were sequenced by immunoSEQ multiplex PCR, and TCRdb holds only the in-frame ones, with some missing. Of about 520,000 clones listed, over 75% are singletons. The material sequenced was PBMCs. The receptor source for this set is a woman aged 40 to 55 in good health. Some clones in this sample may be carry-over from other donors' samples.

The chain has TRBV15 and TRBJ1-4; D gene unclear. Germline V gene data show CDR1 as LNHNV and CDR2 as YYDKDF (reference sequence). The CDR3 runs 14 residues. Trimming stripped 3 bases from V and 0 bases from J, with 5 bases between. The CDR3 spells CATSSQPTNEKLFF. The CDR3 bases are TGTGCCACCAGCAGCCAGCCAACTAATGAAAAACTGTTTTTT.

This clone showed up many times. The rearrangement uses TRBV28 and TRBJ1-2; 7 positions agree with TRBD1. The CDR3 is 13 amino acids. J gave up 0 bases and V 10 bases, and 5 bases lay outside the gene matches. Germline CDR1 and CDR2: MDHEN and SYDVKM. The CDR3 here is CATGTASNYGYTF. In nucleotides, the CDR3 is TGTGCCACCGGGACAGCCTCTAACTATGGCTACACCTTC.

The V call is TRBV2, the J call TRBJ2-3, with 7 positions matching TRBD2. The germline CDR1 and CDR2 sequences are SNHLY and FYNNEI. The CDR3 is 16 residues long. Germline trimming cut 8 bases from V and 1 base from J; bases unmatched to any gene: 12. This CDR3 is CASESGGSRGTDTQYF. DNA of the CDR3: TGTGCCAGCGAATCAGGCGGGAGTAGAGGCACAGATACGCAGTATTTT.

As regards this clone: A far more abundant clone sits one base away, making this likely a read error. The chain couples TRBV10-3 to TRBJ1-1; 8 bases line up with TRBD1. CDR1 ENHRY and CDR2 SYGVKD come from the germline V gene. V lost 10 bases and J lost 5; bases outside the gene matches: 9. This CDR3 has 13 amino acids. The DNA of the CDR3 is TGTGCCACCAGACAGGGGTTGGAAACTGAAGCTTTCTTT. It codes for CATRQGLETEAFF.

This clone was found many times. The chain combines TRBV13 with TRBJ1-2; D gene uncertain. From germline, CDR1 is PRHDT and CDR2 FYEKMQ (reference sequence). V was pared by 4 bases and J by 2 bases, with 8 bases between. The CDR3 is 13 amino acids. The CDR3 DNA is TGTGCCAGCAGCTCCTCAAGGAACTATGGCTACACCTTC. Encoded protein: CASSSSRNYGYTF.

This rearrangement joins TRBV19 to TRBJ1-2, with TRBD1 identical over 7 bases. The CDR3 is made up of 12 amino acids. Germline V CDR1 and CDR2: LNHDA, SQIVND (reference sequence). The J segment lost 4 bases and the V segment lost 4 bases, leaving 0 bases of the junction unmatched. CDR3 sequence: CASSTGGYGYTF. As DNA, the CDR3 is TGTGCCAGTAGTACAGGGGGCTATGGCTACACCTTC.

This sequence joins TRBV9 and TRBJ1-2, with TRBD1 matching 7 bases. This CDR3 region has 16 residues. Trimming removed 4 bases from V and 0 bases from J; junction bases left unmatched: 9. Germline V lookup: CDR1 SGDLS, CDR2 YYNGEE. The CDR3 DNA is TGTGCCAGCAGCTTCAGGGGGGACACTACTAACTATGGCTACACCTTC. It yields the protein CASSFRGDTTNYGYTF. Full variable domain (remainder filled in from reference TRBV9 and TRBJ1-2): DSGVTQTPKHLITATGQRVTLRCSPRSGDLSVYWYQQSLDQGLQFLIQYYNGEERAKGNILERFSAQQFPDLHSELNLSSLELGDSALYFCASSFRGDTTNYGYTFGSGTRLTVV.

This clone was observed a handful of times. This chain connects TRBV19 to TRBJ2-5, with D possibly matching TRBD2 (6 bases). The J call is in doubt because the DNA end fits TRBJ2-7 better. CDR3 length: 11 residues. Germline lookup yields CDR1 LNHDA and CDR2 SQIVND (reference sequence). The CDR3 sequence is CASHGGYEQYF. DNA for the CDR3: TGTGCCAGTCACGGGGGTTACGAGCAGTACTTC.

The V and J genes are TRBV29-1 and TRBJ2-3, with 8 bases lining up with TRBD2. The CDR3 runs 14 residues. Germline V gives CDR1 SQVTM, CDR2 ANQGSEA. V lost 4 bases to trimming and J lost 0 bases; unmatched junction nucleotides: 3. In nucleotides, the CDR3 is TGCAGCGTTGGGGCTAGCGGGAGCACAGATACGCAGTATTTT. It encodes CSVGASGSTDTQYF.

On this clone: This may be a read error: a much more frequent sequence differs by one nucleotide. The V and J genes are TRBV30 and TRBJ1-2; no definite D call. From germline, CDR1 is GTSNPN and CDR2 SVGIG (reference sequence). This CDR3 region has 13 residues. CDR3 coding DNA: TGTGCCTGGGGTGTATTAACAAACTATGGCTACACCTTC. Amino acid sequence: CAWGVLTNYGYTF.

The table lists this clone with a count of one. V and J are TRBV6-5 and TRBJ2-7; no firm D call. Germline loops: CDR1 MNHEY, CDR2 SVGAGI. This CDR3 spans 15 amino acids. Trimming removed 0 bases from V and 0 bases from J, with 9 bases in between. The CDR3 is CASSYSSARSYEQYF. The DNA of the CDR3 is TGTGCCAGCAGTTACTCGAGCGCCCGCTCCTACGAGCAGTACTTC.